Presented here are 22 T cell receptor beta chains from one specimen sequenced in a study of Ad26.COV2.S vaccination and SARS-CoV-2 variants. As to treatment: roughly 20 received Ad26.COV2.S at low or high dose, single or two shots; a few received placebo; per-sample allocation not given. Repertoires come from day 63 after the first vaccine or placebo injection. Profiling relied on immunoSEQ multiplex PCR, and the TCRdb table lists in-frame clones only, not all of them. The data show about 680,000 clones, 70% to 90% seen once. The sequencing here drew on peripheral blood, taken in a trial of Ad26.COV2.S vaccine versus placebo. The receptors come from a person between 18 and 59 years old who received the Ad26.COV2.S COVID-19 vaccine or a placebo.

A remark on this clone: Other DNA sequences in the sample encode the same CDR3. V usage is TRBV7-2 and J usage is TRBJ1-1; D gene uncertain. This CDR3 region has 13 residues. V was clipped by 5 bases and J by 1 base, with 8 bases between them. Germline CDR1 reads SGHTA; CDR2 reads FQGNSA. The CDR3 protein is CASSVSRNTEAFF. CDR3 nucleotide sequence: TGTGCCAGCAGCGTCAGCCGGAACACTGAAGCTTTCTTT.

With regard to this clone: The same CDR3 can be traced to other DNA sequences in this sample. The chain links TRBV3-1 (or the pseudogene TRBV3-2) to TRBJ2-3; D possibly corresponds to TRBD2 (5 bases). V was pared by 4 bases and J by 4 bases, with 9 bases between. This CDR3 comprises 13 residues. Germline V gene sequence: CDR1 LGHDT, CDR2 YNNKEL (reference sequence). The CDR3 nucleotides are TGTGCCAGCAGCCCCCCCGGGGCAGATACGCAGTATTTT. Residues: CASSPPGADTQYF.

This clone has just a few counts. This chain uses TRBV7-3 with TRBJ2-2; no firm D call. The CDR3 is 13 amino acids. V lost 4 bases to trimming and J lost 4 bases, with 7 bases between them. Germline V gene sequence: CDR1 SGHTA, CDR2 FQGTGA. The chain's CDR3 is CASSSLFTGELFF. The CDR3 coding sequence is TGTGCCAGCAGCTCGCTTTTCACCGGGGAGCTGTTTTTT.

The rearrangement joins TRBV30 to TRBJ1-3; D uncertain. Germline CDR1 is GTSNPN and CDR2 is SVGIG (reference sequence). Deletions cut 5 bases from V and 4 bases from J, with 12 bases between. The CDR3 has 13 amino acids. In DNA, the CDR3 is TGTGCCTGGCAGAGAAAACAGGGAAACACCATATATTTT. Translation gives CAWQRKQGNTIYF.

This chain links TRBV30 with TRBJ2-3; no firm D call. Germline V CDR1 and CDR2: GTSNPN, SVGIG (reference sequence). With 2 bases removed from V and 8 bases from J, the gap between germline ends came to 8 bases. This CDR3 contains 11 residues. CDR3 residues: CAWSMLGTQYF. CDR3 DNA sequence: TGTGCCTGGAGTATGCTGGGTACGCAGTATTTT. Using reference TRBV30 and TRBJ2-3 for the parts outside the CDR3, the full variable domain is SQTIHQWPATLVQPVGSPLSLECTVEGTSNPNLYWYRQAAGRGLQLLFYSVGIGQISSEVPQNLSASRPQDRQFILSSKKLLLSDSGFYLCAWSMLGTQYFGPGTRLTVL.

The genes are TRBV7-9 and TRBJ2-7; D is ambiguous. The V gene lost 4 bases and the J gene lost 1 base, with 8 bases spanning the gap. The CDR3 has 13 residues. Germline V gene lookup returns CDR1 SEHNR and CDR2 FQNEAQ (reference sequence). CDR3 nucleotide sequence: TGTGCCAGCAGCTACAGCCAGTCCTACGAGCAGTACTTC. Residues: CASSYSQSYEQYF.

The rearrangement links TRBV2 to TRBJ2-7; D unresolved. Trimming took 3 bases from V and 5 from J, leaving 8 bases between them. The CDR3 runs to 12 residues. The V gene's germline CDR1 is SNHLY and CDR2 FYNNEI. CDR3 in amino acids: CASSDPLDEQYF. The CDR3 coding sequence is TGTGCCAGCAGTGATCCTCTCGACGAGCAGTACTTC.

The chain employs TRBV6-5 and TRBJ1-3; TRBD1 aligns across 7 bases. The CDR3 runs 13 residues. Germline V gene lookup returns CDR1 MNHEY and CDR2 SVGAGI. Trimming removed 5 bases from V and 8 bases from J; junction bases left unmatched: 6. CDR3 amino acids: CASSLRGRDTIYF. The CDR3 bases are TGTGCCAGCAGTCTAAGGGGGCGGGACACCATATATTTT.

The CDR3 region has the DNA TGTGCCAGCAGTTACTCGGGTTGGGGCACCTACGAGCAGTACTTC. It is translated as CASSYSGWGTYEQYF. This sequence joins TRBV6-2 or TRBV6-3 and TRBJ2-7, with D possibly being TRBD1 (5 bases). The CDR3 contains 15 residues. With 0 bases removed from V and 2 bases from J, the gap between germline ends came to 11 bases. The V gene's germline CDR1 is MNHEY and CDR2 SVGEGT.

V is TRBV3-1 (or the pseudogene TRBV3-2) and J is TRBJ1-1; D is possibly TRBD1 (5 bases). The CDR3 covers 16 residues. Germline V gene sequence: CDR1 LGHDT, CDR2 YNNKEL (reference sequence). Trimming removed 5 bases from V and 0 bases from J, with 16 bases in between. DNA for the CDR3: TGTGCCAGCAGCTCAACCTCTCAGGGTATGAACACTGAAGCTTTCTTT. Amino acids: CASSSTSQGMNTEAFF.

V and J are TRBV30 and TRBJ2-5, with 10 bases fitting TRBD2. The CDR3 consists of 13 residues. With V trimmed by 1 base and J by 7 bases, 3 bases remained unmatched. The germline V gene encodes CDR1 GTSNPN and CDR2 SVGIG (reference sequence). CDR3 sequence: CAWSGTSGMTQYF. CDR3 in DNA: TGTGCCTGGAGTGGGACTAGCGGAATGACCCAGTACTTC. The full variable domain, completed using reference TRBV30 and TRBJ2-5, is SQTIHQWPATLVQPVGSPLSLECTVEGTSNPNLYWYRQAAGRGLQLLFYSVGIGQISSEVPQNLSASRPQDRQFILSSKKLLLSDSGFYLCAWSGTSGMTQYFGPGTRLLVL.

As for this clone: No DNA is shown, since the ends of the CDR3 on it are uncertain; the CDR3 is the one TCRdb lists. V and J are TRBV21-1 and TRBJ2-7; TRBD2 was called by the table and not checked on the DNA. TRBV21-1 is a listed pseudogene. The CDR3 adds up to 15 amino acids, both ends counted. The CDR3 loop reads CASSNVAGGTYEQYF.

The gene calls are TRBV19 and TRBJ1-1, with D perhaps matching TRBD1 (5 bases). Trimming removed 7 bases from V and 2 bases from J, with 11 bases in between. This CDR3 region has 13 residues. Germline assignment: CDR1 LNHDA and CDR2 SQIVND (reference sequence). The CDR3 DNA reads TGTGCCAGTAAGGGGACCCTAAACACTGAAGCTTTCTTT. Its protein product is CASKGTLNTEAFF.

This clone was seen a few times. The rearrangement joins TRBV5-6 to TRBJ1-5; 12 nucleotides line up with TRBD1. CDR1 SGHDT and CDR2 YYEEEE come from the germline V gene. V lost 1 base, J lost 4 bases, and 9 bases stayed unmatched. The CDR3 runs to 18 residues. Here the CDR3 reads CASSLWDRGPEGNQPQHF. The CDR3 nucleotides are TGTGCCAGCAGCTTGTGGGACAGGGGGCCAGAGGGTAATCAGCCCCAGCATTTT.

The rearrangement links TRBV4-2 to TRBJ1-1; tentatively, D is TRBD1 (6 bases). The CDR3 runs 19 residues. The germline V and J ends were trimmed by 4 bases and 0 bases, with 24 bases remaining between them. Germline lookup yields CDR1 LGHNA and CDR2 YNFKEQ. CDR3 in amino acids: CASSPIPTGTPYMNTEAFF. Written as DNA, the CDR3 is TGTGCCAGCAGCCCGATTCCCACAGGGACCCCGTATATGAACACTGAAGCTTTCTTT.

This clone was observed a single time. This CDR3 is CAISLVTGGTEAFF. The CDR3 DNA reads as TGTGCCATCAGTTTGGTGACAGGGGGGACTGAAGCTTTCTTT. This chain connects TRBV10-3 to TRBJ1-1, with 9 bases matching TRBD1. Germline trimming cut 5 bases from V and 5 bases from J; bases unmatched to any gene: 6. In germline, CDR1 is ENHRY, CDR2 SYGVKD. The CDR3 covers 14 residues.

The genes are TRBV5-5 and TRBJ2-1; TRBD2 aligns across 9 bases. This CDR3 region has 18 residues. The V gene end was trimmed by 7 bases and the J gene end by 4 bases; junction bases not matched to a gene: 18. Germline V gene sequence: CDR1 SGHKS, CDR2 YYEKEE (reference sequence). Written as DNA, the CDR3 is TGTGCCAGCCAAGACAGGGCAGGAGCGGGAGGCCGTTACAATGAGCAGTTCTTC. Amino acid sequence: CASQDRAGAGGRYNEQFF.

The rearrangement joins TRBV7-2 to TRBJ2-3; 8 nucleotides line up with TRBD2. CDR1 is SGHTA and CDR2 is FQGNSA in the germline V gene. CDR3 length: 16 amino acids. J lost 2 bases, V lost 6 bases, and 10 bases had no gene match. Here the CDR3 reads CASRTRAGANTDTQYF. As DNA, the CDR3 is TGTGCCAGCAGGACCCGAGCGGGGGCCAACACAGATACGCAGTATTTT.

This CDR3 reads CASSREGSYEQYF. CDR3 sequence (DNA): TGCGCCAGCAGTCGTGAGGGCTCCTACGAGCAGTACTTC. The chain joins TRBV5-1 to TRBJ2-7, with D tentatively TRBD2 (5 bases). CDR1 is SGHRS and CDR2 is YFSETQ in the germline V gene. This CDR3 has 13 amino acids. Trimming took 5 bases from V and 0 from J, leaving 9 bases between them. The full variable domain, with the rest looked up from reference TRBV5-1 and TRBJ2-7, is KAGVTQTPRYLIKTRGQQVTLSCSPISGHRSVSWYQQTPGQGLQFLFEYFSETQRNKGNFPGRFSGRQFSNSRSEMNVSTLELGDSALYLCASSREGSYEQYFGPGTRLTVT.

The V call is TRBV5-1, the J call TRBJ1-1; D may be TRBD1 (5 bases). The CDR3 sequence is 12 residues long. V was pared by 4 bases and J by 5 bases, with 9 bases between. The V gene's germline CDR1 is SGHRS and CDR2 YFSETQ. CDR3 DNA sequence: TGCGCCAGCAGCCATGGGGGAACTGAAGCTTTCTTT. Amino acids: CASSHGGTEAFF.

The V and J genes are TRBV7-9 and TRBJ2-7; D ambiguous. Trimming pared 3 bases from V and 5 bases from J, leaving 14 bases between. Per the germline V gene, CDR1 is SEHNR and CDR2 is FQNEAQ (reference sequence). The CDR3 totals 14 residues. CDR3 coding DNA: TGTGCCAGCAGCTTCGGAAGGCCCCGGGACGAGCAGTACTTC. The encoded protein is CASSFGRPRDEQYF.

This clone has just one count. CDR3 in DNA: TGTGCCAGTAGTGTTCTTGGCGGGAGGACCAAAGAGACCCAGTACTTC. Translated: CASSVLGGRTKETQYF. The rearrangement links TRBV19 to TRBJ2-5; 8 nucleotides agree with TRBD2. CDR1 and CDR2 from the germline V gene are LNHDA and SQIVND (reference sequence). This CDR3 region has 16 residues. The V and J ends lost 5 bases and 3 bases, in that order; junction bases with no gene match: 11.